This is a list of T cell receptor beta chains from one sample in a study of monozygotic twins with inflammatory bowel disease. TCRdb reprocessed the 5' RACE reads and reports one entry per CDR3 protein, with no DNA. This sample carries nearly 450,000 distinct CDR3 sequences, with around 2.4% going to the ten biggest clones. The sequenced sample was blood. Receptors were obtained from a human donor with ulcerative colitis or Crohn's disease, or a healthy co-twin of an affected twin (not recorded which). The CDR3 runs from the conserved cysteine through the conserved F or W. The order of the fields is J gene, CDR3 length, V gene, CDR3 protein.

TRBJ1-2	17	TRBV28	CASRVPEGFFGPYGYTF
TRBJ1-3	16	TRBV7-9	CASSLDPGQGAYTIYF
TRBJ2-3	14	TRBV9	CASTRGAVIDTQYF
TRBJ2-1	20	TRBV12-3/TRBV12-4	CASSPGVGGLAGEYENEQFF
TRBJ2-7	15	TRBV6-5	CASSSGIRNVYEQYF
TRBJ2-1	15	TRBV7-9	CASHGGGTSYNEQFF
TRBJ1-2	13	TRBV12-3/TRBV12-4	CASSAVTNYGYTF
TRBJ1-2	15	TRBV28	CASSSSGQSRYGYTF
TRBJ2-5	12	TRBV5-1	CASSLDQETQYF
TRBJ2-3	13	TRBV18	CASSPNREDTQYF